This T cell receptor beta chain was identified in a study of T cells after yellow fever vaccination. On the study more broadly: Preparing low-cell-number fractions relied on SMART-Seq v4 Ultra Low Input. Study-wide results and caveats: Researchers noted that a small share of clonotypes showed up in both CD4 and CD8 compartments. Peak timing came faster in the weaker secondary response, day 5 versus 15.

This clonotype appeared many times. Its antigen remains unidentified. The V gene end was trimmed by 6 bases and the J gene end by 3 bases; junction bases not matched to a gene: 10. The CDR3 is 15 amino acids. The germline gives CDR1 SGHRS, CDR2 YFSETQ. Template-switching 5'RACE yielded the TCR cDNA; a universal primer site and UMIs were added in the process. TCRdb reprocessed the 5' RACE reads with MiXCR, giving one entry per CDR3 protein. This sample carries about 69,000 distinct CDR3 sequences, approximately 5% of them seen once, and the ten largest clones take 2.2%. The source of this sequence is a man aged 18 to 30 who received the YFV17D yellow fever vaccine. The J gene is TRBJ2-7, the V gene TRBV5-1; 9 nucleotides line up with TRBD1. The sequenced sample was CD4+ T cells sorted from PBMCs, obtained more than 13 days after the first yellow fever vaccination. CDR3 residues: CASKLLGTGNYEQYF. DNA for the CDR3: TGCGCCAGCAAGTTGCTCGGGACAGGGAACTACGAGCAGTACTTC.